The 18 T cell receptor beta chains listed next were all sequenced from one sample in a study of cytomegalovirus exposure and HLA in healthy donors. The PCR ran on 60 Vbeta and 13 Jbeta primers. Libraries were prepared by immunoSEQ multiplex PCR; TCRdb keeps only in-frame clonotypes and omits some of them. The sample has about 130,000 clones, around 81% seen once. Sequenced material: PBMCs. These receptors were collected from a woman aged 45-65 years in good health and CMV-seronegative.

The rearrangement joins TRBV7-9 to TRBJ1-1; no clear D. Looked up from germline, CDR1 is SEHNR and CDR2 is FQNEAQ (reference sequence). This CDR3 region has 15 residues. Between the trimmed V and J ends, which lost 4 bases and 1 base, there was a span of 13 bases. The DNA of the CDR3 is TGTGCCAGCAGCTGGGTAATAGGCGGGAACACTGAAGCTTTCTTT. It translates to CASSWVIGGNTEAFF.

DNA for the CDR3: TGTGCCAGCAGCCAAAGTACGGTTACTGGCTACACCTTC. Amino acid sequence: CASSQSTVTGYTF. The chain joins TRBV7-3 to TRBJ1-2; D is undetermined. In germline, CDR1 is SGHTA, CDR2 FQGTGA. This CDR3 region has 13 residues. V was cut by 5 bases and J by 7 bases, with 14 bases left in between.

This clone was seen only once. The J gene is TRBJ1-2, the V gene TRBV28, with 7 bases aligning to TRBD1. The CDR3 is 13 amino acids. The germline V gene has CDR1 MDHEN and CDR2 SYDVKM. Trimming took 6 bases from V and 2 from J; bases not matched to a gene: 3. The CDR3 sequence: CASRQQGNYGYTF. In DNA, the CDR3 is TGTGCCAGCAGACAACAGGGGAACTATGGCTACACCTTC.

This rearrangement joins TRBV18 to TRBJ2-3, with TRBD2 matching over 7 bases. The CDR3 extends over 16 amino acids. V lost 2 bases, J lost 2 bases, and 7 bases stayed unmatched. Germline CDR1 and CDR2: KGHSH and LQKENI. The CDR3 DNA reads TGTGCCAGCTCACCAAGGTCTAGCGGAAACACAGATACGCAGTATTTT. It encodes CASSPRSSGNTDTQYF.

This chain links TRBV7-2 with TRBJ2-3; D perhaps matches TRBD2 (6 bases). The CDR3 contains 16 residues. Trimming left V 6 bases short and J 2 bases short, with 18 bases between. Germline V gives CDR1 SGHTA, CDR2 FQGNSA. The DNA for the CDR3 is TGTGCCAGCAGGCGAAGAGGAGGGAGCCCCACAGATACGCAGTATTTT. It yields the protein CASRRRGGSPTDTQYF. The full variable domain, with the rest looked up from reference TRBV7-2 and TRBJ2-3, is GAGVSQSPSNKVTEKGKDVELRCDPISGHTALYWYRQSLGQGLEFLIYFQGNSAPDKSGLPSDRFSAERTGGSVSTLTIQRTQQEDSAVYLCASRRRGGSPTDTQYFGPGTRLTVL.

For this clone: The same CDR3 also results from other DNA sequences found in this sample. The V call is TRBV27, the J call TRBJ2-1; 10 positions agree with TRBD1. Germline values: CDR1 MNHEY, CDR2 SMNVEV (reference sequence). J lost 2 bases, V lost 5 bases, and 3 bases had no gene match. This CDR3 has 15 residues. The CDR3 region has the DNA TGTGCCAGCAGTCCCGGACAGGGGGCCTACAATGAGCAGTTCTTC. This encodes CASSPGQGAYNEQFF.

This chain joins TRBV7-3 and TRBJ1-3; 9 nucleotides agree with TRBD1. The CDR3 totals 15 residues. Germline CDR1 reads SGHTA; CDR2 reads FQGTGA. Losses at the gene ends were 5 bases for V and 0 bases for J; bases not matched to a gene: 2. In DNA form, the CDR3 reads TGTGCCAGCAGCCCGGACAGGGGCTCTGGAAACACCATATATTTT. As protein: CASSPDRGSGNTIYF.

This chain connects TRBV7-6 to TRBJ1-5, with D uncertain. V was clipped by 3 bases and J by 4 bases, with 13 bases between them. Germline V gene lookup returns CDR1 SGHVS and CDR2 FNYEAQ. The CDR3 contains 15 residues. The CDR3 region is CASSFSDGGNQPQHF. CDR3 coding DNA: TGTGCCAGCAGCTTCAGTGATGGAGGAAATCAGCCCCAGCATTTT.

The chain recombines TRBV7-9 with TRBJ1-5; D unclear. The CDR3 totals 14 residues. Germline CDR1 and CDR2: SEHNR and FQNEAQ (reference sequence). V shed 1 base and J shed 7 bases, with 11 bases lying between them. The CDR3 reads CASSLVSTGQPQHF. In DNA, the CDR3 is TGTGCCAGCAGCTTAGTCTCTACCGGGCAGCCCCAGCATTTT. The entire variable domain, with the rest obtained from reference TRBV7-9 and TRBJ1-5, is as follows: DTGVSQNPRHKITKRGQNVTFRCDPISEHNRLYWYRQTLGQGPEFLTYFQNEAQLEKSRLLSDRFSAERPKGSFSTLEIQRTEQGDSAMYLCASSLVSTGQPQHFGDGTRLSIL.

This chain uses TRBV11-2 with TRBJ1-5; 10 bases align to TRBD1. V lost 1 base to trimming and J lost 4 bases; unmatched junction nucleotides: 1. The CDR3 spans 15 residues. Germline CDR1 is SGHAT and CDR2 is FQNNGV. The CDR3 nucleotides read TGTGCCAGCAGCTTAGGGGACAGGGGAAATCAGCCCCAGCATTTT. Its translation is CASSLGDRGNQPQHF.

This chain joins TRBV15 and TRBJ1-3, with 9 bases identical to TRBD1. V trimming: 1 base; J trimming: 7 bases; junction bases outside the gene matches: 5. The V gene's germline CDR1 is LNHNV and CDR2 YYDKDF (reference sequence). CDR3 length: 15 amino acids. The CDR3 is CATSRAGQGGNTIYF. The DNA for the CDR3 is TGTGCCACCAGCAGAGCGGGACAGGGAGGCAACACCATATATTTT.

In this sample, this clone turned up once. The genes are TRBV5-1 and TRBJ1-1; D unclear. Germline values: CDR1 SGHRS, CDR2 YFSETQ. The CDR3 has 16 residues. V lost 3 bases and J lost 1, with 16 bases in between. DNA for the CDR3: TGCGCCAGCAGCTCCTGGGTACAGCTCCAGAACACTGAAGCTTTCTTT. This codes for CASSSWVQLQNTEAFF.

V usage is TRBV27 and J usage is TRBJ2-2; 11 bases are shared with TRBD2. The length of the CDR3 is 17 residues. Germline V gene data show CDR1 as MNHEY and CDR2 as SMNVEV (reference sequence). V trimming: 6 bases; J trimming: 4 bases; junction bases outside the gene matches: 10. The chain's CDR3 is CASSHTGTSGITGELFF. The CDR3 nucleotides are TGTGCCAGCAGCCATACCGGGACTAGCGGAATCACCGGGGAGCTGTTTTTT.

This clone was observed a few times. The J gene is TRBJ1-5, the V gene TRBV6-4; possibly TRBD1 for D (5 bases). V was trimmed by 5 bases and J by 6 bases, leaving 11 bases between them. The CDR3 consists of 13 residues. In germline, CDR1 is MRHNA, CDR2 SNTAGT. CDR3 in amino acids: CASSSGFGQPQHF. The CDR3 DNA sequence: TGTGCCAGCAGTTCAGGGTTTGGTCAGCCCCAGCATTTT.

The rearrangement links TRBV7-9 to TRBJ1-2; 8 bases are a match to TRBD1. J lost 4 bases, V lost 4 bases, and 8 bases had no gene match. In germline, CDR1 is SEHNR, CDR2 FQNEAQ (reference sequence). The CDR3 length is 15 residues. CDR3 nucleotide sequence: TGTGCCAGCAGCTCGAGCGACAGGGGAGTCTATGGCTACACCTTC. It encodes CASSSSDRGVYGYTF.

The genes are TRBV5-1 and TRBJ1-1; TRBD1 aligns across 10 bases. This CDR3 is built from 14 residues. V dropped 4 bases and J dropped 6; count of bases not matched to a gene: 6. CDR1 SGHRS and CDR2 YFSETQ come from the germline V gene. Here the CDR3 DNA reads TGCGCCAGCAGCCGGGACAGGGGAGGCGCTGAAGCTTTCTTT. Protein product: CASSRDRGGAEAFF.

The CDR3 loop reads CASNDRQGNYGYTF. The CDR3 DNA is TGTGCCAGTAACGACAGACAGGGCAACTATGGCTACACCTTC. The chain carries TRBV19 and TRBJ1-2; 7 bases match TRBD1. Germline CDR1 and CDR2: LNHDA and SQIVND (reference sequence). The CDR3 contains 14 residues. Losses at the gene ends were 7 bases for V and 2 bases for J; bases not matched to a gene: 7.

The gene calls are TRBV28 and TRBJ2-1; tentative D call: TRBD2 (7 bases). CDR3 length: 16 residues. Germline V gene lookup returns CDR1 MDHEN and CDR2 SYDVKM. With 5 bases removed from V and 2 bases from J, the gap between germline ends came to 16 bases. CDR3 bases: TGTGCCAGCAGTCCCAGGGGAGGGAATCCCTACAATGAGCAGTTCTTC. This translates into CASSPRGGNPYNEQFF. The whole variable domain, filled in from reference TRBV28 and TRBJ2-1, reads DVKVTQSSRYLVKRTGEKVFLECVQDMDHENMFWYRQDPGLGLRLIYFSYDVKMKEKGDIPEGYSVSREKKERFSLILESASTNQTSMYLCASSPRGGNPYNEQFFGPGTRLTVL.